Included here is one T cell receptor (beta chain) sequence, with context. The sample belongs to a study of cytotoxic CD8 clonotypes in ibrutinib-treated CLL. About the study: With a range of 6 to 36, the median treatment time before response samples were taken was under 15 months.

This CDR3 has 15 amino acids. Per the germline V gene, CDR1 is SGHRS and CDR2 is YFSETQ. The V end lost 6 bases, the J end lost 2 bases, and 18 bases lay between the germline ends. Assay used: immunoSEQ multiplex PCR; TCRdb lists only in-frame clones, some missing. This sample has over 250,000 clones; roughly four fifths occur once, and the top ten carry about 5.8%. This receptor was taken from a human donor with chronic lymphocytic leukemia. The chain combines TRBV5-1 with TRBJ2-7, with D tentatively TRBD2 (6 bases). Sequences were derived from PBMCs, sampled at disease progression, from a patient treated with ibrutinib. CDR3: CASTFRLGSAYEQYF. The CDR3 nucleotides read TGCGCCAGCACATTCCGTCTCGGGAGTGCCTACGAGCAGTACTTC.